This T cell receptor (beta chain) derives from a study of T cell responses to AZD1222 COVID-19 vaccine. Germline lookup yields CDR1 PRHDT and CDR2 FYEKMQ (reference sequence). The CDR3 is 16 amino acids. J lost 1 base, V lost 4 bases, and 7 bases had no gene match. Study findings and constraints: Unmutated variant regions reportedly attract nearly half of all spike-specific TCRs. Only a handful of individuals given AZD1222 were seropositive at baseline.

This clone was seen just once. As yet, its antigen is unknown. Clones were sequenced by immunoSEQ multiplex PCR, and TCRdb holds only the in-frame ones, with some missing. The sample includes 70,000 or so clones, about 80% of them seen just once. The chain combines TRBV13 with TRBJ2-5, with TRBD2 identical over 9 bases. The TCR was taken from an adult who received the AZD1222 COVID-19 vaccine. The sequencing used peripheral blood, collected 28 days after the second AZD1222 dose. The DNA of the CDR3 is TGTGCCAGCAGCTCCTCGGCTAGCGGGGTCCAAGAGACCCAGTACTTC. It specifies CASSSSASGVQETQYF.